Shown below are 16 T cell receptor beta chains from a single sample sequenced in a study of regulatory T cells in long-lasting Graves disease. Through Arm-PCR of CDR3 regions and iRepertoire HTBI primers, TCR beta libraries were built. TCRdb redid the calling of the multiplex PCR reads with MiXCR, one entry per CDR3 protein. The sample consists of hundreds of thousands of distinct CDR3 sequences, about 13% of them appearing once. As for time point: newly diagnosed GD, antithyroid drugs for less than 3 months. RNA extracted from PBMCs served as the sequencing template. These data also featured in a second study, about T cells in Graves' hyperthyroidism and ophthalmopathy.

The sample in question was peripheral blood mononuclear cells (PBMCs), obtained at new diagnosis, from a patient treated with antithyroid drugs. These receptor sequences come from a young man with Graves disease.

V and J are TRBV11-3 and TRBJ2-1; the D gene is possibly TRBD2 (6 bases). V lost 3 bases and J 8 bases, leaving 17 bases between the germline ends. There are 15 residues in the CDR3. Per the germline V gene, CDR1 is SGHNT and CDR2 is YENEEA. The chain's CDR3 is CASSLETGARYEQFF. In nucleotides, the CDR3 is TGTGCCAGCAGCTTGGAAACGGGAGCTAGATATGAGCAGTTCTTC. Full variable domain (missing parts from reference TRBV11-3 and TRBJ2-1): EAGVVQSPRYKIIEKKQPVAFWCNPISGHNTLYWYLQNLGQGPELLIRYENEEAVDDSQLPKDRFSAERLKGVDSTLKIQPAELGDSAVYLCASSLETGARYEQFFGPGTRLTVL.

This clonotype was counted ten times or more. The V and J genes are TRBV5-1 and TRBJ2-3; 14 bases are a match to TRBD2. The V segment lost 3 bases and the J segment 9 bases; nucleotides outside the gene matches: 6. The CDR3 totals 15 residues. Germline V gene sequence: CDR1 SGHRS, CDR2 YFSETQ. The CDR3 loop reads CASSSGLAGGMTQYF. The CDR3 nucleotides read TGCGCCAGCAGCTCTGGACTAGCGGGAGGTATGACGCAGTATTTT.

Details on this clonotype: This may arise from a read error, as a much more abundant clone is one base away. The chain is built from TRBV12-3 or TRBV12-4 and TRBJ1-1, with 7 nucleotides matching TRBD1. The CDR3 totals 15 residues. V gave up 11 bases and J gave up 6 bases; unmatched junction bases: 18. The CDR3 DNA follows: TGTGCCGGCTCACCACGTGGACAGGTGTGGCCTGAAGCTTTCTTT. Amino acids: CAGSPRGQVWPEAFF.

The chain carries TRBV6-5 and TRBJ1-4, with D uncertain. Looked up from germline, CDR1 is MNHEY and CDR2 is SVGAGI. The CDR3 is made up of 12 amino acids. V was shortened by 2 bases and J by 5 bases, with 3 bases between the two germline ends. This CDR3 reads CASSYANEKLFF. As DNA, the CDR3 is TGTGCCAGCAGTTACGCCAATGAAAAACTGTTTTTT.

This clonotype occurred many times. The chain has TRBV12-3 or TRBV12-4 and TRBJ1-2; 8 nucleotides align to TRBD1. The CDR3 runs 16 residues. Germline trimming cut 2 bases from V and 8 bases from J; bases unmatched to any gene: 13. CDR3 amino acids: CASSLRQGAWDGGYTF. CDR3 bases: TGTGCCAGCAGTTTACGGCAGGGGGCCTGGGATGGAGGCTACACCTTC.

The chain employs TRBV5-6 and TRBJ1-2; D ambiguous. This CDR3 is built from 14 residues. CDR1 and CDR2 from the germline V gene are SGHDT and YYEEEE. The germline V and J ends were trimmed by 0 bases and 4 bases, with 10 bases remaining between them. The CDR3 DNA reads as TGTGCCAGCAGCTTGGTGACACCCGCCTATGGCTACACCTTC. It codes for CASSLVTPAYGYTF.

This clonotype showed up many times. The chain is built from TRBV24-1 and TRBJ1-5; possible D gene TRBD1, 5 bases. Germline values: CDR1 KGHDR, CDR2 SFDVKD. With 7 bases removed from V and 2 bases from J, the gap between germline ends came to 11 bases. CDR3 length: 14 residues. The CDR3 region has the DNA TGTGCCACCAGCTCTGGCAGGGGCAATCAGCCCCAGCATTTT. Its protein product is CATSSGRGNQPQHF.

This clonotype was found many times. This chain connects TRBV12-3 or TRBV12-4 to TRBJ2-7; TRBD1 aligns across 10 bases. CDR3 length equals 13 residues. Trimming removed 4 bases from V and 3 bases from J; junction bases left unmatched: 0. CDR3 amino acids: CASSWTGGYEQYF. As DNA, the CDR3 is TGTGCCAGCAGTTGGACAGGGGGCTACGAGCAGTACTTC.

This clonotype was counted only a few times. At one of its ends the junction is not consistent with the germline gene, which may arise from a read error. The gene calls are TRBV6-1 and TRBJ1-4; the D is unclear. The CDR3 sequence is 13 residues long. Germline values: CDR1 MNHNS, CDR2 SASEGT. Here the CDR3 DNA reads TGTGCCCGCAGCACGGATAGTAATGAAAAACTGTTTTTT. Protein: CARSTDSNEKLFF.

The CDR3 DNA reads TGCGCCAGCAGCTTGGAAAGCGGTTTCTACAATGAGCAGTTCTTC. Translation gives CASSLESGFYNEQFF. J is TRBJ2-1 and V is TRBV5-1; possibly TRBD2 for D (5 bases). The CDR3 extends over 15 amino acids. Germline V gene sequence: CDR1 SGHRS, CDR2 YFSETQ. Between the trimmed V and J ends, which lost 0 bases and 3 bases, there was a span of 10 bases.

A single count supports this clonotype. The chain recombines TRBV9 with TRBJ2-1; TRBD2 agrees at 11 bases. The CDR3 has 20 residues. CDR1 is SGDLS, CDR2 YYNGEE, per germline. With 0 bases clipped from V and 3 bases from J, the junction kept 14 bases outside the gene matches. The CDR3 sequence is CASSVEADRGLAARYNEQFF. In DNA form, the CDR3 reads TGTGCCAGCAGCGTAGAAGCGGACAGGGGACTAGCGGCCCGCTACAATGAGCAGTTCTTC.

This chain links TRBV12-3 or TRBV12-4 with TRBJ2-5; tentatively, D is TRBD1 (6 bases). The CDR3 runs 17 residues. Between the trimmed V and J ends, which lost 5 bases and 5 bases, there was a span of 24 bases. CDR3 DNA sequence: TGTGCCAGCAGTCCTACCCCGTTACAGGGTGGTGGCGAGACCCAGTACTTC. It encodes CASSPTPLQGGGETQYF.

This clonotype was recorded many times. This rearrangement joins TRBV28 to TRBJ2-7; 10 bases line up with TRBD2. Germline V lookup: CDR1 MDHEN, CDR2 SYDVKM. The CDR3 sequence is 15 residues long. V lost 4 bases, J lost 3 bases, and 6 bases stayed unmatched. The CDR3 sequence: CASSSHLAGVYEQYF. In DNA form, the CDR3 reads TGTGCCAGCAGTTCACACCTAGCGGGAGTCTACGAGCAGTACTTC. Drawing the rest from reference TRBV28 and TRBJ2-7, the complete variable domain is DVKVTQSSRYLVKRTGEKVFLECVQDMDHENMFWYRQDPGLGLRLIYFSYDVKMKEKGDIPEGYSVSREKKERFSLILESASTNQTSMYLCASSSHLAGVYEQYFGPGTRLTVT.

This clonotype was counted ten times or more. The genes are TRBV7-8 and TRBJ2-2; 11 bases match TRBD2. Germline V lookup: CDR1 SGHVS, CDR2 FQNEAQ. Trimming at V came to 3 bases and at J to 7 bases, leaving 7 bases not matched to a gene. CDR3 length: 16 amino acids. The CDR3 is CASSFQTSGTDGELFF. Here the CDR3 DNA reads TGTGCCAGCAGCTTTCAGACTAGCGGGACGGACGGGGAGCTGTTTTTT.

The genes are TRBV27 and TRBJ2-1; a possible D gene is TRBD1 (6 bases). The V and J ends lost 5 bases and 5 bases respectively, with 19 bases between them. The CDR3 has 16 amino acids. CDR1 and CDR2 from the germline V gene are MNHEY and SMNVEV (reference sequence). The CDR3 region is CASSPLWGRANNEQFF. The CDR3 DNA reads TGTGCCAGCAGTCCCCTGTGGGGGCGGGCCAACAATGAGCAGTTCTTC.

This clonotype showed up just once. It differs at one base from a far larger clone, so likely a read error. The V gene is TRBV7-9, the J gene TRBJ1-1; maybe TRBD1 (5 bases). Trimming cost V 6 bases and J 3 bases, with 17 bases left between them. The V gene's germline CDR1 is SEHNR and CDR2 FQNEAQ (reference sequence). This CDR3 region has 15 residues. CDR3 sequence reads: CASSPNGGLDTEAFF. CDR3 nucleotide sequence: TGTGCCAGCAGTCCTAACGGGGGACTCGACACTGAAGCTTTCTTT. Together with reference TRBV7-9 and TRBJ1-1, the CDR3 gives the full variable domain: DTGVSQNPRHKITKRGQNVTFRCDPISEHNRLYWYRQTLGQGPEFLTYFQNEAQLEKSRLLSDRFSAERPKGSFSTLEIQRTEQGDSAMYLCASSPNGGLDTEAFFGQGTRLTVV.